Presented here are 11 T cell receptor beta chains from one specimen sequenced in a study of type 1 regulatory T cells. TCRdb called the reads again in MiXCR, with one record for every CDR3 protein. The table has about 60,000 distinct CDR3 sequences, roughly 49% seen once. Their specific antigens are unknown. The sample consisted of cultured non-Tr1 T cells, either the whole culture or a sorted T cell fraction (not recorded which). Receptors originate from a human donor in good health.

The chain combines TRBV5-4 with TRBJ2-2, with 7 positions matching TRBD1. V lost 3 bases to trimming and J lost 4 bases; unmatched junction nucleotides: 9. CDR3 size: 16 residues. Looked up from germline, CDR1 is SGHNT and CDR2 is YYREEE (reference sequence). CDR3 nucleotide sequence: TGTGCCAGCAGCTCGGTGACAGGGTCGGGCACCGGGGAGCTGTTTTTT. It yields the protein CASSSVTGSGTGELFF.

This clonotype came up many times. Here the CDR3 reads CSVNAGGPYEQYF. CDR3 nucleotide sequence: TGCAGCGTCAACGCAGGGGGCCCCTACGAGCAGTACTTC. J is TRBJ2-7 and V is TRBV29-1; 8 nucleotides align to TRBD1. Trimming took 6 bases from V and 2 from J; bases not matched to a gene: 6. CDR3 length: 13 amino acids. Germline CDR1 SQVTM, CDR2 ANQGSEA.

This chain connects TRBV7-3 to TRBJ1-1, with TRBD1 as a possible D gene (5 bases). In germline, CDR1 is SGHTA, CDR2 FQGTGA. This CDR3 has 14 amino acids. V gave up 1 base and J gave up 4 bases, with 10 bases separating them. CDR3: CASSLNGGSTEAFF. In DNA, the CDR3 is TGTGCCAGCAGCTTAAACGGGGGGTCCACTGAAGCTTTCTTT.

V and J are TRBV5-8 and TRBJ1-4, with unresolved D. Trimming left V 5 bases short and J 3 bases short, with 11 bases between. Germline lookup yields CDR1 SGHTS and CDR2 YDEGEE. The CDR3 consists of 14 residues. CDR3 protein: CASSRTQANEKLFF. CDR3 nucleotide sequence: TGTGCCAGCAGTCGAACTCAGGCTAATGAAAAACTGTTTTTT.

This chain links TRBV19 with TRBJ2-6; D remains unclear. Germline values: CDR1 LNHDA, CDR2 SQIVND (reference sequence). V was trimmed by 7 bases and J by 4 bases, leaving 14 bases between them. This CDR3 has 15 amino acids. The CDR3 DNA sequence: TGTGCCAGTATCTCGTCCGGCCTCGGGGCCAACGTCCTGACTTTC. Its translation is CASISSGLGANVLTF.

The rearrangement links TRBV5-1 to TRBJ1-1; tentatively, D is TRBD1 (5 bases). V lost 4 bases and J lost 3, with 16 bases in between. The germline gives CDR1 SGHRS, CDR2 YFSETQ. The CDR3 totals 15 residues. The CDR3 bases are TGCGCCAGCAGCCCCGGGGGGACTGCCGACACTGAAGCTTTCTTT. This codes for CASSPGGTADTEAFF.

The rearrangement links TRBV6-5 to TRBJ1-3; 7 bases map to TRBD1. J was trimmed by 2 bases and V by 6 bases; bases with no gene match: 4. The V gene's germline CDR1 is MNHEY and CDR2 SVGAGI. The CDR3 has 14 residues. The CDR3 loop reads CASRPGTAGNTIYF. The CDR3, as DNA: TGTGCCAGCAGACCCGGGACAGCTGGAAACACCATATATTTT.

The rearrangement joins TRBV7-2 to TRBJ2-3, with a tentative D call TRBD2 (6 bases). Trimming removed 5 bases from V and 3 bases from J, with 15 bases in between. This CDR3 region has 15 residues. The germline gives CDR1 SGHTA, CDR2 FQGNSA. The CDR3 reads CASSPPKTRTDTQYF. DNA of the CDR3: TGTGCCAGCAGCCCTCCGAAGACTAGAACAGATACGCAGTATTTT. The full variable domain, in which reference TRBV7-2 and TRBJ2-3 provide the parts outside the CDR3, is GAGVSQSPSNKVTEKGKDVELRCDPISGHTALYWYRQSLGQGLEFLIYFQGNSAPDKSGLPSDRFSAERTGGSVSTLTIQRTQQEDSAVYLCASSPPKTRTDTQYFGPGTRLTVL.

This clonotype is a singleton in its sample. The chain joins TRBV5-1 to TRBJ2-3; 7 positions match TRBD1. CDR3 length equals 15 residues. CDR1 and CDR2 from the germline V gene are SGHRS and YFSETQ. V was pared by 4 bases and J by 0 bases, with 5 bases of the junction left unmatched. The CDR3 here is CASSGTGASTDTQYF. CDR3 nucleotide sequence: TGCGCCAGCAGCGGAACAGGGGCTAGCACAGATACGCAGTATTTT.

V usage is TRBV20-1 and J usage is TRBJ1-6; unclear D gene. CDR3 length: 13 amino acids. The V gene's germline CDR1 is DFQATT and CDR2 SNEGSKA (reference sequence). V was shortened by 5 bases and J by 7 bases, with 12 bases between the two germline ends. This chain's CDR3 is CSAQPRENSPLHF. The CDR3 DNA is TGCAGTGCTCAACCTCGGGAGAATTCACCCCTCCACTTT.

The gene calls are TRBV5-4 and TRBJ1-2; 8 bases are a match to TRBD1. Trimming removed 0 bases from V and 8 bases from J; junction bases left unmatched: 6. The CDR3 is made up of 14 amino acids. CDR1 SGHNT and CDR2 YYREEE come from the germline V gene (reference sequence). In nucleotides, the CDR3 is TGTGCCAGCAGCTTGGGACAGGGGACGAGGGGCTACACCTTC. Its protein is CASSLGQGTRGYTF.